Included here is one T cell receptor beta chain sequence, with context. Its antigen is unknown. The germline gives CDR1 GTSNPN, CDR2 SVGIG (reference sequence). The CDR3 is made up of 13 amino acids. Trimming shortened V by 4 bases and J by 0 bases, and 9 bases separated the two germline ends. The data stem from a study of cytomegalovirus exposure and HLA in healthy donors. Looking at the study overall: An early release of data contained some 80 million unique TCRs, which came from HLA-typed donors.

Study outcomes and limitations: In a later analysis, specific HLA alleles were associated with more than 15,000 TCR beta sequences at a 0.05 false discovery rate. Later, an analysis found that common viral pathogens appeared to be linked with several of the most significant clusters.

PCR was performed using 60 Vbeta and 13 Jbeta primers. Clones were sequenced by immunoSEQ multiplex PCR, and TCRdb holds only the in-frame ones, with some missing. The sample lists approximately 170,000 clones, 70% to 75% seen once, with 4.7% in the top ten. The gene calls are TRBV30 and TRBJ1-1; D unresolved. This receptor was obtained from a young man in good health and CMV-seropositive. Sequencing input: PBMCs. CDR3 bases: TGTGCCTGGATGAGAAATTTGAACACTGAAGCTTTCTTT. Amino acids: CAWMRNLNTEAFF.